The 6 T cell receptor beta chains presented below share a single source sample, sequenced in a study of blood T cell repertoires in COVID-19. Sequencing used immunoSEQ multiplex PCR; TCRdb keeps in-frame clones, though not all of them. The sample holds under 350,000 clones, roughly nine tenths seen once. Sequenced input: PBMCs or T cells enriched from blood (not recorded which). The source of these receptors is a woman between 18 and 29 years old who had recovered from COVID-19.

The chain links TRBV7-8 to TRBJ1-2, with 7 bases identical to TRBD1. CDR3 length equals 14 residues. V lost 5 bases and J lost 8; bases outside the gene matches: 11. Looked up from germline, CDR1 is SGHVS and CDR2 is FQNEAQ. The DNA of the CDR3 is TGTGCCAGCAGCCCGGGCGGCAGGGGGAAAGGCTACACCTTC. Translating it yields CASSPGGRGKGYTF.

The chain employs TRBV18 and TRBJ2-2; 9 bases are a match to TRBD2. With V trimmed by 3 bases and J by 0 bases, 5 bases remained unmatched. This CDR3 spans 17 amino acids. CDR1 is KGHSH, CDR2 LQKENI, per germline. The CDR3 DNA is TGTGCCAGCTCACCGGGAGCGGGGGGACCGAACACCGGGGAGCTGTTTTTT. It encodes CASSPGAGGPNTGELFF.

The DNA for the CDR3 is TGTGCCAGCGCCGGGGTTCGCTCCTACAATGAGCAGTTCTTC. Its protein product is CASAGVRSYNEQFF. This chain links TRBV7-9 with TRBJ2-1; D may be TRBD2 (5 bases). Germline CDR1 reads SEHNR; CDR2 reads FQNEAQ (reference sequence). The CDR3 has 14 amino acids. V lost 8 bases to trimming and J lost 0 bases, with 11 bases between them. Using reference TRBV7-9 and TRBJ2-1 for the parts outside the CDR3, the full variable domain is DTGVSQNPRHKITKRGQNVTFRCDPISEHNRLYWYRQTLGQGPEFLTYFQNEAQLEKSRLLSDRFSAERPKGSFSTLEIQRTEQGDSAMYLCASAGVRSYNEQFFGPGTRLTVL.

The chain recombines TRBV12-3 or TRBV12-4 with TRBJ2-3; D possibly corresponds to TRBD1 (5 bases). Trimming pared 4 bases from V and 4 bases from J, leaving 9 bases between. CDR3 length: 13 amino acids. The CDR3 region has the DNA TGTGCCAGCAGTTGGACAACAGCAGATACGCAGTATTTT. This translates into CASSWTTADTQYF.

In the case of this clone: An end of the junction does not agree with germline; a read error may underlie this. The rearrangement joins TRBV18 to TRBJ1-1, with D perhaps matching TRBD1 (5 bases). The germline CDR1 and CDR2 sequences are KGHSH and LQKENI. This CDR3 has 16 amino acids. CDR3 in amino acids: CASSPAVSGLNAEAFF. CDR3 DNA sequence: TGTGCCAGCTCACCCGCAGTTTCAGGGTTGAACGCTGAAGCTTTCTTT.

V is TRBV6-5 and J is TRBJ1-1; no clear D gene. Trimming cost V 8 bases and J 1 base, with 14 bases left between them. This CDR3 has 14 amino acids. Germline-derived CDR1 and CDR2 are MNHEY and SVGAGI. The CDR3 region is CASGDFDPNTEAFF. DNA for the CDR3: TGTGCCAGCGGAGATTTCGACCCGAACACTGAAGCTTTCTTT.